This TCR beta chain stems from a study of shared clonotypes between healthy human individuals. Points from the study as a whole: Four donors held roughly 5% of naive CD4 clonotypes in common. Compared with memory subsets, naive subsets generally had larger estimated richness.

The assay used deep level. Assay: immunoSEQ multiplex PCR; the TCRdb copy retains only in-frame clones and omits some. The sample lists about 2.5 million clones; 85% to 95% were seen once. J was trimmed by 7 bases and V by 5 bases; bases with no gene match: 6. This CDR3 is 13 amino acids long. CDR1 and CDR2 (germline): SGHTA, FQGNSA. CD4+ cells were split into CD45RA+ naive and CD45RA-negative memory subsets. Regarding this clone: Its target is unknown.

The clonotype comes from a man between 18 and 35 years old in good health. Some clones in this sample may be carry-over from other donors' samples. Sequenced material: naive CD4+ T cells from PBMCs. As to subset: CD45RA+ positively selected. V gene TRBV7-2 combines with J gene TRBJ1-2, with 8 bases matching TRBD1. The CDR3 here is CASSPDRVSGYTF. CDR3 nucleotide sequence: TGTGCCAGCAGCCCGGACAGGGTATCTGGCTACACCTTC.